The 10 T cell receptor beta chains below all came from one sample that was sequenced in a study of blood T cell repertoires in COVID-19. TCRdb keeps only in-frame clones here, not all; method: immunoSEQ multiplex PCR. The sample includes 230,000 or so clones, around 88% of them seen just once. Sequencing input: PBMCs or T cells enriched from blood (not recorded which). The origin of the receptors is a woman between 50 and 59 years old with acute COVID-19.

The rearrangement joins TRBV6-5 to TRBJ1-1; D may be TRBD1 (5 bases). V was clipped by 7 bases and J by 8 bases, with 20 bases between them. This CDR3 contains 14 residues. The germline V gene encodes CDR1 MNHEY and CDR2 SVGAGI. CDR3 in DNA: TGTGCCAGCAATGTTTCGGGCAGGGAGGGGGAAGCTTTCTTT. Translating it yields CASNVSGREGEAFF.

The chain joins TRBV3-1 (or the pseudogene TRBV3-2) to TRBJ2-5, with TRBD1 as a possible D gene (5 bases). Trimming stripped 3 bases from V and 5 bases from J, with 13 bases between. The CDR3 consists of 14 residues. The germline gives CDR1 LGHDT, CDR2 YNNKEL (reference sequence). CDR3 DNA: TGTGCCAGCAGCCACGGGTCGAAGGGGGAGACCCAGTACTTC. Amino acid sequence: CASSHGSKGETQYF.

The chain uses TRBV28 and TRBJ2-7; possibly TRBD2 for D (6 bases). The CDR3 contains 15 residues. V was pared by 5 bases and J by 0 bases, with 14 bases between. Germline loops: CDR1 MDHEN, CDR2 SYDVKM. For the CDR3, the DNA is TGTGCCAGCAGTGTACCCGGGGGATACTCCTACGAGCAGTACTTC. This encodes CASSVPGGYSYEQYF.

V usage is TRBV5-1 and J usage is TRBJ2-7; D may be TRBD2 (5 bases). The CDR3 totals 13 residues. V gave up 2 bases and J gave up 2 bases, with 8 bases separating them. The V gene's germline CDR1 is SGHRS and CDR2 YFSETQ. This CDR3 reads CASSLPGTYEQYF. The CDR3 DNA reads TGCGCCAGCAGCTTACCGGGAACCTACGAGCAGTACTTC. Supplemented by reference TRBV5-1 and TRBJ2-7, the full variable domain reads KAGVTQTPRYLIKTRGQQVTLSCSPISGHRSVSWYQQTPGQGLQFLFEYFSETQRNKGNFPGRFSGRQFSNSRSEMNVSTLELGDSALYLCASSLPGTYEQYFGPGTRLTVT.

This sequence joins TRBV19 and TRBJ1-4; possible D gene TRBD1, 6 bases. The CDR3 sequence is 14 residues long. The germline CDR1 and CDR2 sequences are LNHDA and SQIVND (reference sequence). V lost 1 base to trimming and J lost 5 bases, with 8 bases between them. The chain's CDR3 is CASSIVQGNEKLFF. The CDR3 DNA follows: TGTGCCAGTAGTATAGTACAGGGAAATGAAAAACTGTTTTTT.

This sequence joins TRBV7-3 and TRBJ1-4; no reliable D call. The V end lost 2 bases, the J end lost 3 bases, and 7 bases lay between the germline ends. There are 14 residues in the CDR3. Germline V gene sequence: CDR1 SGHTA, CDR2 FQGTGA. CDR3 nucleotide sequence: TGTGCCAGCAGCTTAGGGCCCCCTAATGAAAAACTGTTTTTT. Its protein product is CASSLGPPNEKLFF.

This sequence joins TRBV7-9 and TRBJ2-1, with D possibly matching TRBD1 (6 bases). The germline gives CDR1 SEHNR, CDR2 FQNEAQ (reference sequence). Trimming removed 1 base from V and 8 bases from J, with 18 bases in between. The CDR3 runs to 16 residues. The CDR3 reads CASSLVPGVRKDEQFF. The CDR3 coding sequence is TGTGCCAGCAGCTTAGTACCAGGGGTTAGGAAAGATGAGCAGTTCTTC.

The J gene is TRBJ1-6, the V gene TRBV5-1; 8 nucleotides align to TRBD1. Trimming took 3 bases from V and 10 from J; bases not matched to a gene: 15. The CDR3 has 17 amino acids. Looked up from germline, CDR1 is SGHRS and CDR2 is YFSETQ. DNA of the CDR3: TGCGCCAGCAGCTACAGCGGACAGGGCCTCACCCCCTCACCCCTCCACTTT. It encodes CASSYSGQGLTPSPLHF.

V and J are TRBV28 and TRBJ1-4, with D perhaps TRBD1 (5 bases). V lost 2 bases, J lost 7 bases, and 11 bases lay in between. This CDR3 comprises 14 residues. In germline, CDR1 is MDHEN, CDR2 SYDVKM. The CDR3 sequence is CASSLRGGREKLFF. CDR3 in DNA: TGTGCCAGCAGTTTAAGGGGAGGGCGTGAAAAACTGTTTTTT.

This clone was counted once. The chain has TRBV27 and TRBJ2-1; 7 bases match TRBD1. The CDR3 has 17 amino acids. Germline values: CDR1 MNHEY, CDR2 SMNVEV (reference sequence). Trimming removed 1 base from V and 7 bases from J; junction bases left unmatched: 13. CDR3 sequence: CASSLYYRGGFGNEQFF. The CDR3 bases are TGTGCCAGCAGTTTATACTACCGAGGGGGCTTTGGGAATGAGCAGTTCTTC.